This T cell receptor (beta chain) was observed in a study of neoadjuvant anti-PD-1 for oral cavity cancer. Stage II-IVA oral cavity squamous cell carcinoma was new and untreated by systemic or radiation therapy. The CDR3 is 15 amino acids. From germline, CDR1 is ENHRY and CDR2 SYGVKD. J was trimmed by 6 bases and V by 2 bases; bases with no gene match: 4. TCRdb's table, derived via immunoSEQ multiplex PCR, lists solely in-frame clones and lacks some. The table lists about 7,200 clones, 50% to 75% of them singletons. Sample: tumor tissue, taken before nivolumab (anti-PD-1) treatment. The receptor comes from a person aged 35-79 years with oral cavity squamous cell carcinoma. The chain links TRBV10-3 to TRBJ1-6, with 7 positions matching TRBD1. The CDR3 nucleotides read TGTGCCATCAGTGAGGGAGGGACAGCTAATTCACCCCTCCACTTT. The encoded protein is CAISEGGTANSPLHF.